What follows is one T cell receptor (beta chain) and its context. Its specificity is not known. Sequencing was performed with immunoSEQ multiplex PCR; in TCRdb, only in-frame clones are kept and a portion is missing. The sample consists of 400,000 to 450,000 clones, 90% of them appearing once. This sample was included in a study of Ad26.COV2.S vaccination and SARS-CoV-2 variants. Study outcomes and limitations: Analyses of TCR breadth and depth may have underestimated total T cell responses. Placebo recipients had lower spike-specific TCR breadth than vaccine recipients.

The ends lost 4 bases at V and 6 bases at J; junction bases unmatched: 8. Germline assignment: CDR1 MGHRA and CDR2 YSYEKL. This CDR3 is 15 amino acids long. Treatment given: around 19 received Ad26.COV2.S at low or high dose, single or two shots; several received placebo; per-sample allocation not given. Collection of samples fell on day 63 after the first vaccine or placebo injection. Sample: peripheral blood, taken in a trial of Ad26.COV2.S vaccine versus placebo. The chain links TRBV4-1 to TRBJ2-1; the match to TRBD1 covers 8 bases. This clonotype was sampled from a person aged 18-65 years who received the Ad26.COV2.S COVID-19 vaccine or a placebo. The CDR3 here is CASSRQTGEANEQFF. In DNA form, the CDR3 reads TGCGCCAGCAGCCGCCAGACAGGGGAGGCCAATGAGCAGTTCTTC.